The source of this T cell receptor beta chain is a study of metastatic and nonmetastatic thyroid tumors. Study information: Comparison of repertoires was carried out across blood and tumor or nodule tissue from malignant and benign thyroid patients. Study-wide findings and caveats: Malignant thyroid tumors reportedly exceeded benign nodules significantly in TCR beta diversity, with the difference appearing in blood and tumor.

This clone was recorded many times. What it binds is not known. The entire patient cohort was treatment-naive prior to thyroid surgery. The authors' processing: The distant-metastasis classifier for papillary thyroid cancer was built from CDR3 differences across clinicopathological groups. TCRdb reanalyzed the PCR reads with MiXCR. V and J calls and clone size were set by TCRdb, not the authors. The repertoire has roughly 40,000 clones, approximately 20% of them found once; the top ten carry roughly 13%. Germline loops: CDR1 SGDLS, CDR2 YYNGEE. The CDR3 is 14 amino acids. Trimming took off 0 bases at V and 7 bases at J, with 13 bases between the two ends.

This clonotype was obtained from a female donor with papillary thyroid cancer or a benign thyroid nodule (not recorded which). Some clones in this sample may be carry-over from other donors' samples. This rearrangement joins TRBV9 to TRBJ1-1, with a tentative D call TRBD1 (5 bases). The sequenced sample consisted of tumor tissue. The CDR3: CASSVGEVGGEAFF. The CDR3 nucleotides read TGTGCCAGCAGCGTAGGGGAGGTGGGGGGTGAAGCTTTCTTT.